The text below deals with one T cell receptor (beta chain). This entry is derived from a study of T cell changes during pregnancy in multiple sclerosis. Only in-frame clones appear in the TCRdb table, and some are missing; sequencing was by immunoSEQ multiplex PCR. The sample shows roughly 58,000 clones, approximately 94% of them seen only once. The germline V gene has CDR1 SGDLS and CDR2 YYNGEE. The CDR3 consists of 16 residues. V lost 3 bases and J lost 7; bases outside the gene matches: 12. Sequenced here: CD8+ T cells from peripheral blood mononuclear cells, sampled in the third trimester of pregnancy. The chain couples TRBV9 to TRBJ2-5; 10 bases agree with TRBD2. This clonotype was obtained from a female donor with multiple sclerosis, enrolled in a pregnancy study. The CDR3 sequence is CASSDGTSDLRGTQYF. The CDR3 region has the DNA TGTGCCAGCAGCGACGGGACTAGCGACTTGCGGGGGACCCAGTACTTC.